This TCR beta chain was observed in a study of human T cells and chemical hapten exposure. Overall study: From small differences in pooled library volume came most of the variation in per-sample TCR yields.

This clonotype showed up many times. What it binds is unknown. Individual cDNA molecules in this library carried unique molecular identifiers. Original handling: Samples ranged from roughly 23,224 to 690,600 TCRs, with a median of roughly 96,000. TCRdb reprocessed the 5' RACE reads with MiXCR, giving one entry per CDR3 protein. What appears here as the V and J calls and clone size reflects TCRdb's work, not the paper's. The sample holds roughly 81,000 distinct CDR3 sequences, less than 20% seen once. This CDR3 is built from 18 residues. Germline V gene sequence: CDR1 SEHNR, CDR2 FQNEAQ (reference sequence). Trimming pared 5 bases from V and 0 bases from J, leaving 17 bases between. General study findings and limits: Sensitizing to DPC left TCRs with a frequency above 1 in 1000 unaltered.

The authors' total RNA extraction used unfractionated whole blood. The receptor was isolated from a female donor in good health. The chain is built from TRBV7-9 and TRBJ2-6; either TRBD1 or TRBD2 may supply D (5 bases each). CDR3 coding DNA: TGTGCCAGCAGCCTAACCAAGGGACGGGCCTCTGGGGCCAACGTCCTGACTTTC. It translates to CASSLTKGRASGANVLTF.